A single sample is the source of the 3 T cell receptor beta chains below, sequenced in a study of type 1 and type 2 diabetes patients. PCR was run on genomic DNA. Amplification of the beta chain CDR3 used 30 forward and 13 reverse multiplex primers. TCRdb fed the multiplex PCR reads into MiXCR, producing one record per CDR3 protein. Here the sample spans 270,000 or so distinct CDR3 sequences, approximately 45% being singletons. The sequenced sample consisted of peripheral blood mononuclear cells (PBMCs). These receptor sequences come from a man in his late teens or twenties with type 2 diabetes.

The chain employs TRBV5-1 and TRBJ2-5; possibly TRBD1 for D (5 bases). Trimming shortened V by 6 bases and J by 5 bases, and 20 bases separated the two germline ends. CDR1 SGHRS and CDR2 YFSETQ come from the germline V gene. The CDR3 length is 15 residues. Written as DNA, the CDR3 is TGCGCCAGCACGATAACGGTAGGGGTTCATGAGACCCAGTACTTC. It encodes CASTITVGVHETQYF.

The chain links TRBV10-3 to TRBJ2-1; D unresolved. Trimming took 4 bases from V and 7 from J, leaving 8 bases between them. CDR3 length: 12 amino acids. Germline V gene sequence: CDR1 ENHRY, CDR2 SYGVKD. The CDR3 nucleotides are TGTGCCATCAGTGGCCGGAGTAATGAGCAGTTCTTC. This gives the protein CAISGRSNEQFF.

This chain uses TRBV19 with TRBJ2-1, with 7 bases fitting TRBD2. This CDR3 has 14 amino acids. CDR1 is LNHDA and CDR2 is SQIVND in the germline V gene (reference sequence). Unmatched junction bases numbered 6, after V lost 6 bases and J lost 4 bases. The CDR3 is CASSPGGGYNEQFF. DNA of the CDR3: TGTGCCAGTAGCCCTGGGGGGGGTTACAATGAGCAGTTCTTC.